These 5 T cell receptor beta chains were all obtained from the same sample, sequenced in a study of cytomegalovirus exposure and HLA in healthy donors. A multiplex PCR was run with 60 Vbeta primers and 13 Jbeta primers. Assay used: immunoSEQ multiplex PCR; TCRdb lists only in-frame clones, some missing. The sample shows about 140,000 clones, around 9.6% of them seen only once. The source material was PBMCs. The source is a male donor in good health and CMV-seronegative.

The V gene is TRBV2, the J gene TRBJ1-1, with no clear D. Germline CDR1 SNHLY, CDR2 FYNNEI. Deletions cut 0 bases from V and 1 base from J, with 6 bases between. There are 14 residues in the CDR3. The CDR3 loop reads CASSEAYGNTEAFF. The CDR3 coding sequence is TGTGCCAGCAGTGAAGCCTACGGGAACACTGAAGCTTTCTTT.

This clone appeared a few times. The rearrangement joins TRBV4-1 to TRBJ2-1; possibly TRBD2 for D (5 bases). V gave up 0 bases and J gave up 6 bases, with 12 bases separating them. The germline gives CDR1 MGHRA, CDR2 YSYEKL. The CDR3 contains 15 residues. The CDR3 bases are TGCGCCAGCAGCCAAGATCTGTCTAGCACCAATGAGCAGTTCTTC. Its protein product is CASSQDLSSTNEQFF.

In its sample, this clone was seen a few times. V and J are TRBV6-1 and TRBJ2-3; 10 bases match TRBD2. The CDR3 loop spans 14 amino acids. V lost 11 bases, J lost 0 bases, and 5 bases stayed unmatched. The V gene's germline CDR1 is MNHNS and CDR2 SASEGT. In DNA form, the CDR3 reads TGTGCCGGCACTAGCGGGACAAGCACAGATACGCAGTATTTT. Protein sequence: CAGTSGTSTDTQYF.

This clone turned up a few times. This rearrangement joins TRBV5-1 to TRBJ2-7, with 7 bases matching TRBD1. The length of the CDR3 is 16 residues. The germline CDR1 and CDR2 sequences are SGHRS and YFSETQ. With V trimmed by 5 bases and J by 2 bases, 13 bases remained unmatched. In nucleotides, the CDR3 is TGCGCCAGCAGAAAAACCGGGACAGACGGGACCTACGAGCAGTACTTC. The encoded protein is CASRKTGTDGTYEQYF.

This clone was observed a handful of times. CDR3 region: CASRAKAGLQETQYF. The CDR3 nucleotides are TGTGCCAGTAGGGCCAAGGCAGGCTTGCAAGAGACCCAGTACTTC. The chain has TRBV19 and TRBJ2-5, with D unclear. V dropped 6 bases and J dropped 2 bases, with 16 bases sitting between them. The CDR3 length is 15 residues. Germline CDR1 is LNHDA and CDR2 is SQIVND (reference sequence).